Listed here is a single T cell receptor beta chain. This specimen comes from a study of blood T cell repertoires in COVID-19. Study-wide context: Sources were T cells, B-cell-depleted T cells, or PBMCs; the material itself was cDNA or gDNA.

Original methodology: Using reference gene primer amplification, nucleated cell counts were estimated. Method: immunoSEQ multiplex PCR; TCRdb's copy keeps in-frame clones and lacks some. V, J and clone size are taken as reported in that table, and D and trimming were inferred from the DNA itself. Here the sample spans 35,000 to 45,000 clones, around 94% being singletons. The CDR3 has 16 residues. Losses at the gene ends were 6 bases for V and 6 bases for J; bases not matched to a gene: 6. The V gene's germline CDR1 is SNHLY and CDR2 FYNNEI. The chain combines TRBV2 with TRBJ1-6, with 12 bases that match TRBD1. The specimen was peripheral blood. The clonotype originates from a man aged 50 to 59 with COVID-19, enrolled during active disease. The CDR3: CASSPGQGARNSPLHF. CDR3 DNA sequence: TGTGCCAGCAGCCCGGGACAGGGGGCCCGTAATTCACCCCTCCACTTT. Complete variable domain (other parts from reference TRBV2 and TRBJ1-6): EPEVTQTPSHQVTQMGQEVILRCVPISNHLYFYWYRQILGQKVEFLVSFYNNEISEKSEIFDDQFSVERPDGSNFTLKIRSTKLEDSAMYFCASSPGQGARNSPLHFGNGTRLTVT.